This T cell receptor (beta chain) is from a study of blood T cells in healthy people across ages. V lost 11 bases and J lost 3, with 22 bases in between. This CDR3 region has 15 residues. CDR1 MNHEY and CDR2 SVGAGI come from the germline V gene. Each donor was a healthy Caucasian individual from Russia, aged roughly 6 to 95. Each donor's blood draw was roughly 10 milliliters of peripheral blood. Sample-barcoded 5' priming and a J-beta primer mix drove a second PCR of roughly 6 to 12 cycles. One entry per CDR3 protein, called by TCRdb with MiXCR from the 5' RACE reads. The sample consists of roughly 1.5 million distinct CDR3 sequences, roughly 43% of them appearing once.

This chain connects TRBV6-5 to TRBJ1-2; a possible D gene is TRBD1 (6 bases). The receptor comes from a woman under 30 in good health. Sequencing was performed on blood. Here the CDR3 DNA reads TGTGCCGGCAACTCGGGGGGCGTCGGTGACTATGGCTACACCTTC. It encodes CAGNSGGVGDYGYTF.